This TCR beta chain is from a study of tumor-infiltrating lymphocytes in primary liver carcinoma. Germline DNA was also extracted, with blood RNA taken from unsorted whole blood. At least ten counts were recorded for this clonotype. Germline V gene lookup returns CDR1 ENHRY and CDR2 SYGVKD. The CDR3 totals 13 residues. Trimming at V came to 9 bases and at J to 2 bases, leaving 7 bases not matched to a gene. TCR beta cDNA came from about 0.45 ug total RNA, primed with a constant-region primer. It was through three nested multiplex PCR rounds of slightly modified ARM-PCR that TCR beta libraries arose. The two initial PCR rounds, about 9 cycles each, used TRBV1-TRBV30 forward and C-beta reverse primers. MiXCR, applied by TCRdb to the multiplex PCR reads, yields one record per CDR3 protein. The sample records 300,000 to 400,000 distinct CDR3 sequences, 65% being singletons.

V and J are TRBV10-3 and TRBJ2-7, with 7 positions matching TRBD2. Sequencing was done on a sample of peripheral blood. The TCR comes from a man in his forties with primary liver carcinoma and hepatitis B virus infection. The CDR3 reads CAMGRGAPYEQYF. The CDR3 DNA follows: TGTGCCATGGGGAGGGGAGCCCCCTACGAGCAGTACTTC.